This is a list of T cell receptor beta chains from one sample in a study of radiotherapy plus CTLA-4 blockade in lung cancer. TCRdb keeps only in-frame clones here, not all; method: immunoSEQ multiplex PCR. In the table there are 81,000 or so clones, about 83% of which are singletons. The sequences come from peripheral blood, collected from a patient treated with radiotherapy plus ipilimumab. The receptors originated from a human donor with non-small cell lung cancer that progressed on radiotherapy plus ipilimumab. Each CDR3 is given with its conserved first and last residue. The order of the fields is clone size, V gene, J gene, D gene, CDR3 DNA, CDR3 protein. D genes are given only for firm matches. Clone sizes are given selectively: once, few, many, or a class where the clone is expanded.

clone size: -; V gene: TRBV9; J gene: TRBJ2-7; D gene: TRBD2; CDR3 DNA: TGTGCCAGCAGCACAACACTAGCGGGGAGAACCTACGAGCAGTACTTC; CDR3 protein: CASSTTLAGRTYEQYF
clone size: -; V gene: TRBV6-5; J gene: TRBJ1-2; D gene: -; CDR3 DNA: TGTGCCAGCAGTTACGGGGGGCGAGGCTATGGCTACACCTTC; CDR3 protein: CASSYGGRGYGYTF
clone size: -; V gene: TRBV7-7; J gene: TRBJ2-5; D gene: -; CDR3 DNA: TGTGCCAGCAGCCTATTGGGCACAGGGCGAGAGACCCAGTACTTC; CDR3 protein: CASSLLGTGRETQYF
clone size: -; V gene: TRBV5-8; J gene: TRBJ2-2; D gene: TRBD2; CDR3 DNA: TGTGCCAGCAGCCAGGGACTAGCGGGAATCCCCGGGGAGCTGTTTTTT; CDR3 protein: CASSQGLAGIPGELFF
clone size: -; V gene: TRBV4-2; J gene: TRBJ2-7; D gene: -; CDR3 DNA: TGTGCCAGCAGTTCCACCGGGCTTACCTACGAGCAGTACTTC; CDR3 protein: CASSSTGLTYEQYF
clone size: -; V gene: TRBV5-6; J gene: TRBJ1-1; D gene: -; CDR3 DNA: TGTGCCAGCAGCTTGAGGCGTATGAACACTGAAGCTTTCTTT; CDR3 protein: CASSLRRMNTEAFF
clone size: -; V gene: TRBV5-1; J gene: TRBJ1-1; D gene: TRBD1; CDR3 DNA: TGCGCCAGCAGCTCAGGACAGGTCGGGGATGCTTTCTTT; CDR3 protein: CASSSGQVGDAFF
clone size: -; V gene: TRBV7-2; J gene: TRBJ2-5; D gene: TRBD1; CDR3 DNA: TGTGCCAGCAGCTTAGGGGGTAACCTACAGGGGTCTGGGGAGACCCAGTACTTC; CDR3 protein: CASSLGGNLQGSGETQYF
clone size: -; V gene: TRBV11-2; J gene: TRBJ2-2; D gene: -; CDR3 DNA: TGTGCCAGCAGCTTATACGGCCGTAACACCGGGGAGCTGTTTTTT; CDR3 protein: CASSLYGRNTGELFF
clone size: -; V gene: TRBV11-3; J gene: TRBJ1-1; D gene: -; CDR3 DNA: TGTGCCAGCAGCCCCGTCCCGGGCGCGAACTTTGAAGCTTTCTTT; CDR3 protein: CASSPVPGANFEAFF
clone size: -; V gene: TRBV28; J gene: TRBJ1-4; D gene: TRBD1; CDR3 DNA: TGTGCCAGCAGTTTTCCGGACAGGTTCGAAAAACTGTTTTTT; CDR3 protein: CASSFPDRFEKLFF
clone size: -; V gene: TRBV10-3; J gene: TRBJ2-3; D gene: TRBD2; CDR3 DNA: TGTGCCATCAGTGAGCCCAGAGCGGGGATGGGGAGCCGCTCTAGCACAGATACGCAGTATTTT; CDR3 protein: CAISEPRAGMGSRSSTDTQYF
clone size: -; V gene: TRBV9; J gene: TRBJ1-2; D gene: TRBD1; CDR3 DNA: TGTGCCAGCAGCGTAGAACGGGACAGAGCTCACTATGGCTACACCTTC; CDR3 protein: CASSVERDRAHYGYTF
clone size: few; V gene: TRBV5-1; J gene: TRBJ1-3; D gene: -; CDR3 DNA: TGCGCCAGCAGGGGACGGGGTAGCGGAAACACCATATATTTT; CDR3 protein: CASRGRGSGNTIYF
clone size: -; V gene: TRBV7-8; J gene: TRBJ2-3; D gene: -; CDR3 DNA: TGTGCCAGCAGAGAGGGGGATACGCAGTATTTT; CDR3 protein: CASREGDTQYF
clone size: few; V gene: TRBV4-1; J gene: TRBJ1-1; D gene: -; CDR3 DNA: TGCGCCAGCAACCCAGGTGGCCCCAACACTGAAGCTTTCTTT; CDR3 protein: CASNPGGPNTEAFF
clone size: once; V gene: TRBV7-2; J gene: TRBJ2-4; D gene: -; CDR3 DNA: TGTGCCAGCAGCCCCTCGGTCCCGGGACCCGTGACAGGAAACATTCAGTACTTC; CDR3 protein: CASSPSVPGPVTGNIQYF
clone size: -; V gene: TRBV14; J gene: TRBJ2-4; D gene: -; CDR3 DNA: TGTGCCAGCAGCCAAGATGAACTCACGGGAACCAAAAACATTCAGTACTTC; CDR3 protein: CASSQDELTGTKNIQYF
clone size: -; V gene: TRBV20-1; J gene: TRBJ2-1; D gene: -; CDR3 DNA: TGCAGTGCTAGTAGCTTGAATGAGCAGTTCTTC; CDR3 protein: CSASSLNEQFF
clone size: -; V gene: TRBV9; J gene: TRBJ1-3; D gene: -; CDR3 DNA: TGTGCCAGCAGCGTAGCCAGGGACGCGCCCTCTGGAAACACCATATATTTT; CDR3 protein: CASSVARDAPSGNTIYF
clone size: -; V gene: TRBV28; J gene: TRBJ2-2; D gene: -; CDR3 DNA: TGTGCCAACCTAGGGGGGGGCCAATGGACCGGGGAGCTGTTTTTT; CDR3 protein: CANLGGGQWTGELFF
clone size: -; V gene: TRBV18; J gene: TRBJ2-1; D gene: -; CDR3 DNA: TGTGCCAGCTCACCATCTTCCCGAAACAATGAGCAGTTCTTC; CDR3 protein: CASSPSSRNNEQFF
clone size: -; V gene: TRBV6-6; J gene: TRBJ2-1; D gene: TRBD2; CDR3 DNA: TGTGCCAGCAGGCCTCCGGGACTAGCGAACTACAATGAGCAGTTCTTC; CDR3 protein: CASRPPGLANYNEQFF
clone size: -; V gene: TRBV5-5; J gene: TRBJ2-5; D gene: TRBD2; CDR3 DNA: TGTGCCAGCAGCTTCGGGAGGGCACAAGAGACCCAGTACTTC; CDR3 protein: CASSFGRAQETQYF
clone size: -; V gene: TRBV7-2; J gene: TRBJ2-1; D gene: -; CDR3 DNA: TGTGCCAGCAGCCCATACGAGGCGCGCGGGGAGCAGTTCTTC; CDR3 protein: CASSPYEARGEQFF
clone size: once; V gene: TRBV6-6; J gene: TRBJ1-6; D gene: TRBD1; CDR3 DNA: TGTGCCAGCAGCCCGGGACAGGGGGCCAGAAATTCACCCCTCCACTTT; CDR3 protein: CASSPGQGARNSPLHF
clone size: -; V gene: TRBV15; J gene: TRBJ2-7; D gene: -; CDR3 DNA: TGTGCCACCAGCAGAGATCGCAGTTACGAGCAGTACTTC; CDR3 protein: CATSRDRSYEQYF
clone size: few; V gene: TRBV11-3; J gene: TRBJ2-7; D gene: TRBD1; CDR3 DNA: TGCGCCAGCAGCTTCGGACAGGGGGCATCCTACGAGCAGTACTTC; CDR3 protein: CASSFGQGASYEQYF
clone size: few; V gene: TRBV5-8; J gene: TRBJ2-7; D gene: TRBD1; CDR3 DNA: TGTGCCAGCAGCTCACACAGACAGGGCGTCTACGAGCAGTACTTC; CDR3 protein: CASSSHRQGVYEQYF
clone size: -; V gene: TRBV19; J gene: TRBJ1-1; D gene: -; CDR3 DNA: TGTGCCAGTAGTCCCCAGGGGCACACTGAAGCTTTCTTT; CDR3 protein: CASSPQGHTEAFF
clone size: -; V gene: TRBV28; J gene: TRBJ2-1; D gene: TRBD2; CDR3 DNA: TGTGCCAGCAGTTTATCTTTCCTAGCGGGGGCCTCGGATGAGCAGTTCTTC; CDR3 protein: CASSLSFLAGASDEQFF
clone size: -; V gene: TRBV5-1; J gene: TRBJ2-5; D gene: TRBD2; CDR3 DNA: TGCGCCAGCACCGTAGCGGGAGGTTCGGAGACCCAGTACTTC; CDR3 protein: CASTVAGGSETQYF
clone size: many; V gene: TRBV15; J gene: TRBJ1-6; D gene: -; CDR3 DNA: TGTGCCACCAGCAGAGGTCAGGGCCTCCTGGACTTT; CDR3 protein: CATSRGQGLLDF
clone size: -; V gene: TRBV15; J gene: TRBJ2-5; D gene: TRBD2; CDR3 DNA: TGTGCCACCAGCAGAGGCCGACTAGCCGGGGAAGAGACCCAGTACTTC; CDR3 protein: CATSRGRLAGEETQYF
clone size: -; V gene: TRBV2; J gene: TRBJ2-7; D gene: TRBD1; CDR3 DNA: TGTGCCAGCACGTCGGGACAGCTCCTCTACGAGCAGTACTTC; CDR3 protein: CASTSGQLLYEQYF
clone size: -; V gene: TRBV7-1; J gene: TRBJ1-6; D gene: -; CDR3 DNA: TGTGCCAGCAGCTCTACCCTGGGCCGGGCGGGGATGGTTTCAAGTAGCGGCCCCTTATCACCCCTCCACTTT; CDR3 protein: CASSSTLGRAGMVSSSGPLSPLHF
clone size: -; V gene: TRBV18; J gene: TRBJ1-6; D gene: -; CDR3 DNA: TGTGCCAGCTCCCCCGGAGACAGTTGGTCACCCCTCCACTTT; CDR3 protein: CASSPGDSWSPLHF
clone size: -; V gene: TRBV7-9; J gene: TRBJ2-7; D gene: TRBD2; CDR3 DNA: TGTGCCAGCAGCCGAGGGACTAGCGGATACGAGCAGTACTTC; CDR3 protein: CASSRGTSGYEQYF
clone size: -; V gene: TRBV18; J gene: TRBJ2-1; D gene: TRBD1; CDR3 DNA: TGTGCCAGCTCACGGGACAGCTACAATGAGCAGTTCTTC; CDR3 protein: CASSRDSYNEQFF
clone size: -; V gene: TRBV4-1; J gene: TRBJ2-5; D gene: TRBD2; CDR3 DNA: TGCGCCAGCAGCCAAGTCTTTGCGGGGGGCCAAGAGACCCAGTACTTC; CDR3 protein: CASSQVFAGGQETQYF
clone size: -; V gene: TRBV6-5; J gene: TRBJ1-1; D gene: -; CDR3 DNA: TGTGCCAGCAGTTCACGGATGGTGGGTTTCACTGAAGCTTTCTTT; CDR3 protein: CASSSRMVGFTEAFF
clone size: -; V gene: TRBV7-2; J gene: TRBJ2-3; D gene: -; CDR3 DNA: TGTGCCAGCAGCTCCCCGGGAACGTACACAGATACGCAGTATTTT; CDR3 protein: CASSSPGTYTDTQYF